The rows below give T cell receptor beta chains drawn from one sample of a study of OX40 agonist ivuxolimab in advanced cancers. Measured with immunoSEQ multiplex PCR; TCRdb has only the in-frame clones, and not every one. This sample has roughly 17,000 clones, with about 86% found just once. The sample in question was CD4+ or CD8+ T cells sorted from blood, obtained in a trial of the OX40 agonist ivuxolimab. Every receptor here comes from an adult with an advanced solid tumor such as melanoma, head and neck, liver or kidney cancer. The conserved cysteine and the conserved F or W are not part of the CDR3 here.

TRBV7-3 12 ASSLGGSSNEQF
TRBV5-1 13 ASSSSLAGLYEQY
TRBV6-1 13 ASSQQFGQGNEQF
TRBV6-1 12 ASSFGTRHTEAF
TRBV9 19 ASSVGWRDISGSLRTGELF
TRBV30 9 AWSDIYGYT
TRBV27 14 ASSWRTVSNTGELF
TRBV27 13 ASSLFPLGSYGYT
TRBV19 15 ASTFTARFIQNYGYT
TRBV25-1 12 ASSEIRGYGGYT